This T cell receptor beta chain emerged from a study of identical twins. Germline V gene sequence: CDR1 SGHRS, CDR2 YFSETQ. V shed 4 bases and J 5 bases; nucleotides not matched to a gene: 13. CDR3 length: 17 amino acids. One entry per CDR3 protein, called by TCRdb with MiXCR from the 5' RACE reads. The data show roughly 630,000 distinct CDR3 sequences, just over 7% seen once. This same sample was also part of a study on yellow fever vaccine responses in identical twins.

The sequence derives from a woman aged 18-29 years in good health. V gene TRBV5-1 combines with J gene TRBJ2-1, with 9 bases aligning to TRBD2. Material for sequencing was PBMCs. CDR3 sequence reads: CASSVGDSSGTHNEQFF. CDR3 coding DNA: TGCGCCAGCAGCGTGGGGGATTCTAGCGGGACCCACAATGAGCAGTTCTTC.